The clone carrying this T cell receptor beta chain was detected ten times or more. The antigen is undetermined. The CDR3 runs to 16 residues. Germline assignment: CDR1 MNHEY and CDR2 SVGAGI. V shed 0 bases and J 1 base; nucleotides not matched to a gene: 5. A single record per CDR3 protein comes from TCRdb applying MiXCR to the RT-PCR reads. In the table there are about 520,000 distinct CDR3 sequences, approximately 7.8% of which are singletons. This sample stems from a study of response to subunit inactivated influenza vaccine. General study points: The authors suggested that every seasonal influenza vaccination recruits few new T cells.

The TCR sequence derives from a man aged 45 to 75 who received an inactivated influenza vaccine. V is TRBV6-5 and J is TRBJ2-7, with 8 bases lining up with TRBD1. The material was PBMCs from blood, obtained around 25 months after vaccination. The CDR3 loop is CASSYSQGASSYEQYF. The CDR3, as DNA: TGTGCCAGCAGTTACTCCCAGGGGGCCTCATCCTACGAGCAGTACTTC.